This is a list of T cell receptor beta chains from one sample in a study of cytomegalovirus exposure and HLA in healthy donors. The method was immunoSEQ multiplex PCR; TCRdb's version includes in-frame clones alone and lacks a portion of them. The repertoire includes over 100,000 clones, 70% to 80% of them detected once, and 2.5% to 3% sits in the top ten. Specimen: PBMCs. The receptors were sampled from a woman between 18 and 30 years old in good health and CMV-seropositive. CDR3s include the opening cysteine and the closing phenylalanine or tryptophan. D genes are given only for firm matches. Some rows have no size entry. The others give once, few or many, or a class for an expanded clone.

abundance: few
j_gene: TRBJ2-1
v_gene: TRBV5-1
d_gene: TRBD2
CDR3nt: TGCGCCAGCAGCTTGACTAGCGGAACCTACAATGAGCAGTTCTTC
CDR3aa: CASSLTSGTYNEQFF

abundance: -
j_gene: TRBJ1-1
v_gene: TRBV28
d_gene: -
CDR3nt: TGTGCCAGCAGGGACACCTTCCCCACTGAAGCTTTCTTT
CDR3aa: CASRDTFPTEAFF

abundance: -
j_gene: TRBJ2-2
v_gene: TRBV27
d_gene: TRBD1
CDR3nt: TGTGCCAGCGGCTTGAGACAGGGGTATGTCGGGGAGCTGTTTTTT
CDR3aa: CASGLRQGYVGELFF

abundance: -
j_gene: TRBJ2-3
v_gene: TRBV7-3
d_gene: -
CDR3nt: TGTGCCAGCAGCGCTACTCGGGGCACAGATACGCAGTATTTT
CDR3aa: CASSATRGTDTQYF

abundance: -
j_gene: TRBJ2-7
v_gene: TRBV30
d_gene: -
CDR3nt: TGTGCCTATGAGTGGGAGGTGGGCTACGAGCAGTACTTC
CDR3aa: CAYEWEVGYEQYF

abundance: -
j_gene: TRBJ2-3
v_gene: TRBV5-1
d_gene: -
CDR3nt: TGCGCCAGCAGCAGCAGGGCCAGCACAGATACGCAGTATTTT
CDR3aa: CASSSRASTDTQYF

abundance: few
j_gene: TRBJ1-1
v_gene: TRBV19
d_gene: -
CDR3nt: TGTGCCAGTAGTATTCAGGGGTCGAACACTGAAGCTTTCTTT
CDR3aa: CASSIQGSNTEAFF

abundance: -
j_gene: TRBJ2-7
v_gene: TRBV6-6
d_gene: TRBD1
CDR3nt: TGTGCCAGCAGTTACCTTAACGACAGGGGCTACGAGCAGTACTTC
CDR3aa: CASSYLNDRGYEQYF

abundance: -
j_gene: TRBJ2-3
v_gene: TRBV4-1
d_gene: -
CDR3nt: TGCGCCAGCAGCCAAGAACGAGGCGGGCCGACAGATACGCAGTATTTT
CDR3aa: CASSQERGGPTDTQYF

abundance: -
j_gene: TRBJ1-1
v_gene: TRBV5-1
d_gene: -
CDR3nt: TGCGCCAGCAGCCAGCAGGGAGGCACTGAAGCTTTCTTT
CDR3aa: CASSQQGGTEAFF

abundance: -
j_gene: TRBJ2-1
v_gene: TRBV30
d_gene: TRBD2
CDR3nt: TGTGCCTCTAGCGGGAGGGGGGTAGGGTTTATGGACAATGAGCAGTTCTTC
CDR3aa: CASSGRGVGFMDNEQFF

abundance: -
j_gene: TRBJ2-1
v_gene: TRBV10-3
d_gene: TRBD1
CDR3nt: TGTGCCATCATTGACAGGGTAGAATCTCAGAATGAGCAGTTCTTC
CDR3aa: CAIIDRVESQNEQFF

abundance: few
j_gene: TRBJ1-4
v_gene: TRBV18
d_gene: -
CDR3nt: TGTGCCAGCTCACCTTCCGAATACTCTCTGAAACTGTTTTTT
CDR3aa: CASSPSEYSLKLFF

abundance: -
j_gene: TRBJ1-5
v_gene: TRBV5-1
d_gene: TRBD1
CDR3nt: TGCGCCAGCAGCGTGGGGACAGGACAGGGTCAGCCCCAGCATTTT
CDR3aa: CASSVGTGQGQPQHF

abundance: -
j_gene: TRBJ2-1
v_gene: TRBV5-1
d_gene: -
CDR3nt: TGCGCCAGCAGCTTTTTTTGGAGGGCCGAAAGTGAGCAGTTCTTC
CDR3aa: CASSFFWRAESEQFF

abundance: once
j_gene: TRBJ2-5
v_gene: TRBV7-6
d_gene: -
CDR3nt: TGTGCCAGCAGCCAAGGAGTGGAGGAGACCCAGTACTTC
CDR3aa: CASSQGVEETQYF

abundance: -
j_gene: TRBJ1-3
v_gene: TRBV4-1
d_gene: TRBD1
CDR3nt: TGCGCCAGCAGCAAAGTACAGGGGGCAGTTGACACCATATATTTT
CDR3aa: CASSKVQGAVDTIYF

abundance: -
j_gene: TRBJ2-1
v_gene: TRBV18
d_gene: TRBD2
CDR3nt: TGTGCCAGCTCACCATTTCGAAGTTTCGGCGGGAGAGGCAATGAGCAGTTCTTC
CDR3aa: CASSPFRSFGGRGNEQFF

abundance: -
j_gene: TRBJ2-5
v_gene: TRBV19
d_gene: -
CDR3nt: TGTGCCAGTAGTATGTCCGCGAGGGTAGAGACCCAGTACTTC
CDR3aa: CASSMSARVETQYF

abundance: once
j_gene: TRBJ2-5
v_gene: TRBV5-1
d_gene: TRBD2
CDR3nt: TGCGCCAGCAGCTCGGGACTAGCGGTTTCAAAAGAGACCCAGTACTTC
CDR3aa: CASSSGLAVSKETQYF

abundance: -
j_gene: TRBJ2-5
v_gene: TRBV5-1
d_gene: TRBD2
CDR3nt: TGCGCCAGCAGCGCCGGGACTAGCGGGAGGGATCAAGAGACCCAGTACTTC
CDR3aa: CASSAGTSGRDQETQYF

abundance: -
j_gene: TRBJ2-3
v_gene: TRBV10-1
d_gene: -
CDR3nt: TGCGCCAGCAGTGAGGAGAAGAGCACAGATACGCAGTATTTT
CDR3aa: CASSEEKSTDTQYF

abundance: -
j_gene: TRBJ1-1
v_gene: TRBV5-1
d_gene: -
CDR3nt: TGCGCCAGCAGCGCCAATTCGGGGGGGAACACTGAAGCTTTCTTT
CDR3aa: CASSANSGGNTEAFF

abundance: -
j_gene: TRBJ1-1
v_gene: TRBV5-1
d_gene: -
CDR3nt: TGCGCCAGCAGCTTGGCAGGGGTGGGCACTGAAGCTTTCTTT
CDR3aa: CASSLAGVGTEAFF